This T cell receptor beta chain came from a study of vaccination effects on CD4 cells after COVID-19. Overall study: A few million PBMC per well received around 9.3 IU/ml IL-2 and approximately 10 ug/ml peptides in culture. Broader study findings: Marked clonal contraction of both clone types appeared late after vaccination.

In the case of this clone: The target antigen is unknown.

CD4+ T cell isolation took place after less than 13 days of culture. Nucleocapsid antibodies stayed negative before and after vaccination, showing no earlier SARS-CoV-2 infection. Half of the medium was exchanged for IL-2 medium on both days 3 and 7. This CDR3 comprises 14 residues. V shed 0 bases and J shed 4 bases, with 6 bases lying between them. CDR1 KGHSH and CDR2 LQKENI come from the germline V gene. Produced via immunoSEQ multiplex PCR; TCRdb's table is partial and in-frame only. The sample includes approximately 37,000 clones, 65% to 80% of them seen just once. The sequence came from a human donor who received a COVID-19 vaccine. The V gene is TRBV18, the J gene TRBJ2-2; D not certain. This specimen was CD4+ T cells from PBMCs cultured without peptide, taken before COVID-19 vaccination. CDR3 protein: CASSPPGGTGELFF. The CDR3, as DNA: TGTGCCAGCTCACCACCGGGCGGCACCGGGGAGCTGTTTTTT.